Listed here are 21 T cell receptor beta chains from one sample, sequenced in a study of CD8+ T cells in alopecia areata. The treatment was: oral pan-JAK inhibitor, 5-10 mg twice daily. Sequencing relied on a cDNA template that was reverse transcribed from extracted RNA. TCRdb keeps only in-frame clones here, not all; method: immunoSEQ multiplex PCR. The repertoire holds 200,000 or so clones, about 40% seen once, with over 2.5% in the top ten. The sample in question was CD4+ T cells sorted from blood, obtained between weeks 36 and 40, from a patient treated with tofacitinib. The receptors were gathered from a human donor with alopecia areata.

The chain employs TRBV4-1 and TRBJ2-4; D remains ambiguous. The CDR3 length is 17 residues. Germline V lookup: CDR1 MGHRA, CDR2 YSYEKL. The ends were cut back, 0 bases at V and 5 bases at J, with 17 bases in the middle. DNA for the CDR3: TGCGCCAGCAGCCAAGAATATAGGGCAGGTGGACAAAACATTCAGTACTTC. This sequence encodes CASSQEYRAGGQNIQYF.

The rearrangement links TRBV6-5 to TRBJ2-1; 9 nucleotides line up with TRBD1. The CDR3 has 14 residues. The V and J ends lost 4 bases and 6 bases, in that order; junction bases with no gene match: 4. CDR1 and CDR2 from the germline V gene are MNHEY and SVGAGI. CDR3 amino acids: CASSSGQGSNEQFF. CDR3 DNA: TGTGCCAGCAGTTCGGGACAGGGTAGCAATGAGCAGTTCTTC.

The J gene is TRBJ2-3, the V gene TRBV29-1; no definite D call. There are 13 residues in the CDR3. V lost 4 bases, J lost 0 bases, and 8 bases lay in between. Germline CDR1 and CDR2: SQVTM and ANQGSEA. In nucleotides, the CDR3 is TGCAGCGTTGTGAGACTCAGCACAGATACGCAGTATTTT. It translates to CSVVRLSTDTQYF.

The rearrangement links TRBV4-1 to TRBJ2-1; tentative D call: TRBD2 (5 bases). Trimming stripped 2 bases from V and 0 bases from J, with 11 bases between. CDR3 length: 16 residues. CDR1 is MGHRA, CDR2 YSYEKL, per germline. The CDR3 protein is CASSQPITSSYNEQFF. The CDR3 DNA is TGCGCCAGCAGCCAACCGATAACTAGCTCCTACAATGAGCAGTTCTTC.

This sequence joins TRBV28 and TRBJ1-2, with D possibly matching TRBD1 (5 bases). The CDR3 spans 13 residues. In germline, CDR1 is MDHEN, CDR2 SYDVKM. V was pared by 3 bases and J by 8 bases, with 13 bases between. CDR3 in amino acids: CASSFGREYGYTF. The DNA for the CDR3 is TGTGCCAGCAGTTTCGGCAGGGAGTACGGCTACACCTTC.

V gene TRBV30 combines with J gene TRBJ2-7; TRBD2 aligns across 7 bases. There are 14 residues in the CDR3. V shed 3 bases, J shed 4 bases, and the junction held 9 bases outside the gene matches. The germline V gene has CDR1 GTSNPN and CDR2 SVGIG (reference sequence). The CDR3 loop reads CAWSIPPGLYEQYF. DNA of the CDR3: TGTGCCTGGAGCATACCACCGGGACTATACGAGCAGTACTTC.

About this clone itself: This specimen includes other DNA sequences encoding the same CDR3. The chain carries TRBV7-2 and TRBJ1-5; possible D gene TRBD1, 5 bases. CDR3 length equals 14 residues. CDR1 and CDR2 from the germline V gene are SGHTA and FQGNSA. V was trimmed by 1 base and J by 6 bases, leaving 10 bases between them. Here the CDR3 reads CASSLGGAGQPQHF. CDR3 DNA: TGTGCCAGCAGCTTAGGCGGGGCGGGTCAGCCCCAGCATTTT.

DNA of the CDR3: TGCGCCAGCAGTCGGCGAGGCAACACCATATATTTT. This codes for CASSRRGNTIYF. The chain uses TRBV23-1 and TRBJ1-3; no reliable D call. TRBV23-1 is noted as an ORF with a role that remains uncertain. V lost 4 bases to trimming and J lost 7 bases, with 8 bases between them. The CDR3 runs to 12 residues.

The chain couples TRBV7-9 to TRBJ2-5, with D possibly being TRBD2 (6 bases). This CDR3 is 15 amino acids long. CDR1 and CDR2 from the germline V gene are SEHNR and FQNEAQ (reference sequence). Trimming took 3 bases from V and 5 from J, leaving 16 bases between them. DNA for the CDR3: TGTGCCAGCAGCTTCGGGGGAGCCCCAATGGAGACCCAGTACTTC. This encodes CASSFGGAPMETQYF.

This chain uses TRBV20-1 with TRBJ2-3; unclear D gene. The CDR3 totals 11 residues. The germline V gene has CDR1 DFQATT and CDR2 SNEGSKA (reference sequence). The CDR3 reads CCGAPADTQYF. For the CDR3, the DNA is TGCTGCGGAGCTCCAGCAGATACGCAGTATTTT.

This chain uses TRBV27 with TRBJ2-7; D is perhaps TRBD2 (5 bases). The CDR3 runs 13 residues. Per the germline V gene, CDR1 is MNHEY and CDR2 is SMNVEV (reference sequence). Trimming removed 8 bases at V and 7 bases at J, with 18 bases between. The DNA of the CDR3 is TGTGCCAGCGGGCTCCAACCGGGCGGGGAGCAGTACTTC. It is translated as CASGLQPGGEQYF.

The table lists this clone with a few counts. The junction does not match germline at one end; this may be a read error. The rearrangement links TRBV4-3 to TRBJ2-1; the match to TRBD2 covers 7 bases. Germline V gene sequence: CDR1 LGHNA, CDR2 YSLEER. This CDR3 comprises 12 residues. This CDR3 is CASSQDGGGNVF. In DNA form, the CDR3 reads TGCGCCAGCAGCCAAGACGGGGGAGGGAATGTCTTC.

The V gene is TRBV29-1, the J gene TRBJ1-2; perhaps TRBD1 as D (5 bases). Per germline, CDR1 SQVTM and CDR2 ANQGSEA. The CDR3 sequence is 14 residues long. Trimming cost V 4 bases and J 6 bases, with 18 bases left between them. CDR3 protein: CSVVVRQGRDGYTF. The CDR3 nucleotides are TGCAGCGTTGTGGTCAGGCAGGGAAGGGATGGCTACACCTTC. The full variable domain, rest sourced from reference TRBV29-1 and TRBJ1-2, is SAVISQKPSRDICQRGTSLTIQCQVDSQVTMMFWYRQQPGQSLTLIATANQGSEATYESGFVIDKFPISRPNLTFSTLTVSNMSPEDSSIYLCSVVVRQGRDGYTFGSGTRLTVV.

The CDR3 region is CASSGQYNEQFF. The CDR3 DNA reads TGTGCCAGCAGTGGACAGTACAATGAGCAGTTCTTC. This chain connects TRBV27 to TRBJ2-1; tentatively, D is TRBD1 (6 bases). CDR3 length equals 12 residues. V was clipped by 5 bases and J by 4 bases, with 6 bases between them. Looked up from germline, CDR1 is MNHEY and CDR2 is SMNVEV (reference sequence).

CDR3 in DNA: TGTGCCAGCAGCGTCTCTGATACGCAGTATTTT. Its protein product is CASSVSDTQYF. J is TRBJ2-3 and V is TRBV28; D gene unclear. CDR3 length: 11 residues. V lost 6 bases, J lost 6 bases, and 7 bases lay in between. CDR1 and CDR2 (germline): MDHEN, SYDVKM.

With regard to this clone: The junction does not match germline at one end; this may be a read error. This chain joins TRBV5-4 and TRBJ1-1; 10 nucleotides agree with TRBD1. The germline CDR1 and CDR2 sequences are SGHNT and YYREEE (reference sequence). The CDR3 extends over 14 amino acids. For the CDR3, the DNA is TGTGCCAGCAGCGCGGACAGGGGGAACAGTGAAGCTTTCTTT. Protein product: CASSADRGNSEAFF.

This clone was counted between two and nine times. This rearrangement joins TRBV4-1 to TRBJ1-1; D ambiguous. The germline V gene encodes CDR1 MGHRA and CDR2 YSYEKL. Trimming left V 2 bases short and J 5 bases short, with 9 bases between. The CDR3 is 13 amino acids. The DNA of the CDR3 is TGCGCCAGCAGCCAATTGACGGGTACTGAAGCTTTCTTT. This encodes CASSQLTGTEAFF.

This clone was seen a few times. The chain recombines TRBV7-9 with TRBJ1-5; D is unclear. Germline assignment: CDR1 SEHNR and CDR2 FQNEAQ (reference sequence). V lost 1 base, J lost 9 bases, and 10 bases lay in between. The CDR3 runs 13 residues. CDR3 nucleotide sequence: TGTGCCAGCAGCTTAGAAGGCAGGCGGCCCCAGCATTTT. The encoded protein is CASSLEGRRPQHF. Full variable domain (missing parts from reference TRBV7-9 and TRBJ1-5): DTGVSQNPRHKITKRGQNVTFRCDPISEHNRLYWYRQTLGQGPEFLTYFQNEAQLEKSRLLSDRFSAERPKGSFSTLEIQRTEQGDSAMYLCASSLEGRRPQHFGDGTRLSIL.

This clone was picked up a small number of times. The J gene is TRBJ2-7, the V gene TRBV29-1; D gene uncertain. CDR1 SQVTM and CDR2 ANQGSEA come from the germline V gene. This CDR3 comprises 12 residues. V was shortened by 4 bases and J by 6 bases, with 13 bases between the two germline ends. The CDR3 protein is CSVASRLSEQYF. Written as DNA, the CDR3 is TGCAGCGTTGCCTCCCGTCTTAGCGAGCAGTACTTC.

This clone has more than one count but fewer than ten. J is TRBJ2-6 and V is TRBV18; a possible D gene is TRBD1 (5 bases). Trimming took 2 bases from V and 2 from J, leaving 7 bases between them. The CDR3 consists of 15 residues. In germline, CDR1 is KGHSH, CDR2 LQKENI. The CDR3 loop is CASSPRGPGANVLTF. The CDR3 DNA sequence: TGTGCCAGCTCACCAAGGGGTCCTGGGGCCAACGTCCTGACTTTC. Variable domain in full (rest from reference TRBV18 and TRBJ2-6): NAGVMQNPRHLVRRRGQEARLRCSPMKGHSHVYWYRQLPEEGLKFMVYLQKENIIDESGMPKERFSAEFPKEGPSILRIQQVVRGDSAAYFCASSPRGPGANVLTFGAGSRLTVL.

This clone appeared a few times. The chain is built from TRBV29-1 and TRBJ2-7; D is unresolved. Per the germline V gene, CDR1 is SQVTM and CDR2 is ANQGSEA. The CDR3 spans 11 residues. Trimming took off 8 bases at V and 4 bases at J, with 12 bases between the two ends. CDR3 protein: CSSRVGYEQYF. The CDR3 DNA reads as TGCAGCTCCCGGGTGGGGTACGAGCAGTACTTC.